Listed below are T cell receptor beta chains from one sample, sequenced in a study of cytomegalovirus exposure and HLA in healthy donors. Sequenced by immunoSEQ multiplex PCR; TCRdb stores in-frame clones only, minus some. Of some 320,000 clones detected, roughly 87% appear once; the ten largest clones hold approximately 1.2%. The specimen was PBMCs. Every receptor here comes from a woman younger than 45 in good health and CMV-seropositive. The CDR3 runs from the conserved cysteine through the conserved F or W. The order of the fields is clone size, J gene, V gene, CDR3 protein. Only some rows state a clone size, as once, few, many or a class for expanded clones.

- | TRBJ2-2 | TRBV30 | CAWSSVNTGELFF
- | TRBJ1-2 | TRBV4-1 | CASSQDGTSNNGYTF
- | TRBJ2-6 | TRBV7-8 | CASSRMSSSGANVLTF
- | TRBJ1-4 | TRBV29-1 | CSVGGPAGQRNEKLFF
- | TRBJ1-1 | TRBV4-1 | CASSITGLTEAFF
- | TRBJ2-2 | TRBV30 | CAWSVLGAGELFF
once | TRBJ2-7 | TRBV14 | CASSRRTSGITYEQYF
- | TRBJ2-7 | TRBV2 | CASSELLGAVHEQYF
- | TRBJ2-2 | TRBV11-2 | CASTGQLNTGELFF
- | TRBJ2-1 | TRBV15 | CATSTRTSGSYEQFF
- | TRBJ2-1 | TRBV10-3 | CAIRGPHDNEQFF
once | TRBJ2-7 | TRBV6-1 | CASSRDEQYF
few | TRBJ2-7 | TRBV27 | CASSPQGGEQYF
- | TRBJ2-2 | TRBV5-1 | CASSTSGTANTGELFF
- | TRBJ2-1 | TRBV7-9 | CASNNLLDNEQFF
- | TRBJ1-1 | TRBV9 | CASSKRGVTEAFF